This T cell receptor (beta chain) was obtained from a study of T cells in localized non-small cell lung cancer. Study-level findings and limits: Sequencing was limited to one tumor region, leaving the possibility of heterogeneity open. Clonality of T cells reached its maximum in uninvolved adjacent lung, surpassing tumor. Longer overall survival was linked to higher blood T cell density. Median approximately 50 top-100 tumor clones were shared with paired adjacent lung.

Here immunoSEQ multiplex PCR was the method, and the copy in TCRdb shows in-frame clones only, minus some. The sample lists about 30,000 clones; 85% to 95% were seen once. Worth noting for this clone: Its antigen is undetermined.

Germline CDR1 and CDR2: SQVTM and ANQGSEA. The length of the CDR3 is 13 residues. The V and J ends lost 3 bases and 2 bases, in that order; junction bases with no gene match: 1. The clonotype originates from a woman aged 35 to 70 with stage I lung adenocarcinoma. Sequences were derived from peripheral blood, sampled before any cancer treatment. V gene TRBV29-1 combines with J gene TRBJ2-5; 9 nucleotides agree with TRBD2. The CDR3 sequence: CSVDLAGQETQYF. The CDR3 DNA is TGCAGCGTTGATCTAGCGGGACAAGAGACCCAGTACTTC.